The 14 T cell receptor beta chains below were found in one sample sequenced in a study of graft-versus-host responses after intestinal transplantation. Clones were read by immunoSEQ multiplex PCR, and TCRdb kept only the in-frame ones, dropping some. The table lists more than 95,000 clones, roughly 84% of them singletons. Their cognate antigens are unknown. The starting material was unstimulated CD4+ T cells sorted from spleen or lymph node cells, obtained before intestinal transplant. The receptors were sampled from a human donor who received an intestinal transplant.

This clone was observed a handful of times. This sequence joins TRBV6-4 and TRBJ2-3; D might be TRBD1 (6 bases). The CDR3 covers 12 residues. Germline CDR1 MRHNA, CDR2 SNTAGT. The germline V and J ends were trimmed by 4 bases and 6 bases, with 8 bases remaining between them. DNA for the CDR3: TGTGCCAGCAGTGCAGGGGAGGATACGCAGTATTTT. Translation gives CASSAGEDTQYF.

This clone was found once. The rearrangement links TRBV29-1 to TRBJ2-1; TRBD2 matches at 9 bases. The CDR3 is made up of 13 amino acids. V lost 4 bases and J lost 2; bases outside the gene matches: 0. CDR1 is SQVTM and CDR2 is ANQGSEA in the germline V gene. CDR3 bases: TGCAGCGTTGGCGGGAGGGCCTACAATGAGCAGTTCTTC. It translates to CSVGGRAYNEQFF.

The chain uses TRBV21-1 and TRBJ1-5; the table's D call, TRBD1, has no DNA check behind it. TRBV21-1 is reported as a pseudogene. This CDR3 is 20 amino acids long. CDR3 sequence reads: CASSIRRDRGDTNSNQPQHF. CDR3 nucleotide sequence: TGTGCCAGCAGCATTCGTCGGGACAGGGGTGACACAAATAGCAATCAGCCCCAGCATTTT.

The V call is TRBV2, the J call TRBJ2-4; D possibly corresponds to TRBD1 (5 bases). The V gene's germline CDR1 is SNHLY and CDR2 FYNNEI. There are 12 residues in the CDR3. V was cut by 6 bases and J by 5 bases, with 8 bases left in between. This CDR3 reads CASRQDQNIQYF. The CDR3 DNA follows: TGTGCCAGCAGACAGGACCAAAACATTCAGTACTTC.

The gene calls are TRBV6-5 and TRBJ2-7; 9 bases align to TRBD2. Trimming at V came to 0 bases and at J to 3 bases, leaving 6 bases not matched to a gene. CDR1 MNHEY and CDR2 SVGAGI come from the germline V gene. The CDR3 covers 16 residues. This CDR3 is CASSYSGLAGVYEQYF. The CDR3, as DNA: TGTGCCAGCAGTTACTCCGGGTTAGCGGGAGTCTACGAGCAGTACTTC.

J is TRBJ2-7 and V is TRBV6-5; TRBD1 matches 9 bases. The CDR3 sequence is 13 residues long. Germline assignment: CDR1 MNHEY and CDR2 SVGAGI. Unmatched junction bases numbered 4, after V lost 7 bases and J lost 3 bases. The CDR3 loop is CASKWTGDYEQYF. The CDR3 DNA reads TGTGCCAGCAAGTGGACAGGGGACTACGAGCAGTACTTC.

DNA for the CDR3: TGTGCCAGCAGTTGCCCCGGGACAGGGGGTGGCCCCCAATTCTCTGGAAACACCATATATTTT. Its translation is CASSCPGTGGGPQFSGNTIYF. The chain joins TRBV27 to TRBJ1-3; 11 bases are a match to TRBD1. The germline V gene has CDR1 MNHEY and CDR2 SMNVEV (reference sequence). J lost 0 bases, V lost 4 bases, and 17 bases had no gene match. The CDR3 contains 21 residues.

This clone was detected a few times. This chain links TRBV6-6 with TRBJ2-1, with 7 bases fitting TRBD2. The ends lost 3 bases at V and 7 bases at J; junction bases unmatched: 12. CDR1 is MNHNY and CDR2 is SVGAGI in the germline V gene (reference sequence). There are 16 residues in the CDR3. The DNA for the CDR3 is TGTGCCAGCAGTTATTCGGGGGGACGGGACGGGAATGAGCAGTTCTTC. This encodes CASSYSGGRDGNEQFF.

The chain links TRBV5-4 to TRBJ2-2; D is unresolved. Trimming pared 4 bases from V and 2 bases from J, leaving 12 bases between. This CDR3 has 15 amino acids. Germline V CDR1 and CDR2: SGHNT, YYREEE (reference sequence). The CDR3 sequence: CASSLPGLNTGELFF. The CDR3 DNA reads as TGTGCCAGCAGCCTACCGGGTCTTAACACCGGGGAGCTGTTTTTT.

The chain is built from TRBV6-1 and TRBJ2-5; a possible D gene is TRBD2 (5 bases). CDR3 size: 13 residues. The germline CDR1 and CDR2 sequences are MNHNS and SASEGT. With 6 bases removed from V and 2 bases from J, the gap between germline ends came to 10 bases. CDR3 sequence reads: CASREGLQETQYF. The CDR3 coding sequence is TGTGCCAGCAGAGAGGGCCTACAAGAGACCCAGTACTTC.

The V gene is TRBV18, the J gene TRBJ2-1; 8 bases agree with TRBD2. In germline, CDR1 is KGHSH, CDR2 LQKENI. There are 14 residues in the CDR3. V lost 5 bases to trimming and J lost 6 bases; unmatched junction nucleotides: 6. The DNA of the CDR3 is TGTGCCAGCTCAACTAGCGGTGCTTTCAATGAGCAGTTCTTC. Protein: CASSTSGAFNEQFF.

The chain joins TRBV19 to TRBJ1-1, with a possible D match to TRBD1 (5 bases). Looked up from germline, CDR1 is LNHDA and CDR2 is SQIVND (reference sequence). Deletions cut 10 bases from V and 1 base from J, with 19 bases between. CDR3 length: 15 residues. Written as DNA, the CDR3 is TGTGCCACCTCGGAATGGGCAGGGAAGAACACTGAAGCTTTCTTT. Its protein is CATSEWAGKNTEAFF.

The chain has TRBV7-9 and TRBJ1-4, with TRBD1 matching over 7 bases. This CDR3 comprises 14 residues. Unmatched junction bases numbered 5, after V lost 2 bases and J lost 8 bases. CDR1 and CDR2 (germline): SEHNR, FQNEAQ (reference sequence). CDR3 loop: CASSLSGGREKLFF. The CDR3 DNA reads TGTGCCAGCAGCTTATCAGGGGGGAGGGAAAAACTGTTTTTT.

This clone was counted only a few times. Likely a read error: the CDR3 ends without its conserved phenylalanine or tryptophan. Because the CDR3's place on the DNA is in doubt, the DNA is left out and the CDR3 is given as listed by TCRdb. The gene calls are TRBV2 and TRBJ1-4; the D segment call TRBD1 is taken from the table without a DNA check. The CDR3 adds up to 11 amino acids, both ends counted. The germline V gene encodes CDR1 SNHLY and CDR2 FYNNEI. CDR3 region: CASSNRDRGEV.